The rows below give T cell receptor beta chains drawn from one sample of a study of blood T cells in healthy people across ages. TCRdb ran MiXCR on the 5' RACE reads and lists one entry per CDR3 protein. The sample includes 650,000 to 1,000,000 distinct CDR3 sequences, 35% to 40% of them seen just once. Sequencing input: blood. All receptors derive from a man younger than 35 in good health. Both conserved end residues are part of each CDR3. The order of the fields is J gene, V gene, clone size, D gene, CDR3 DNA, CDR3 protein. A D gene is named only where the DNA matches it firmly. Clone size appears in some rows only: once, few, many, or a class for an expanded clone.

J gene: TRBJ2-1; V gene: TRBV4-1; clone size: NA; D gene: NA; CDR3 DNA: TGCGCCAGCAGCCAAAAAACAGACAATGAGCAGTTCTTC; CDR3 protein: CASSQKTDNEQFF
J gene: TRBJ2-7; V gene: TRBV7-2; clone size: NA; D gene: NA; CDR3 DNA: TGTGCCAGCAGCTTATTTCAGGGGCCCTCCTACAATGAGCAGTACTTC; CDR3 protein: CASSLFQGPSYNEQYF
J gene: TRBJ2-5; V gene: TRBV19; clone size: NA; D gene: NA; CDR3 DNA: TGTGCCAGTAGTAGGAACATCCAGGAGACCCAGTACTTC; CDR3 protein: CASSRNIQETQYF
J gene: TRBJ2-3; V gene: TRBV20-1; clone size: NA; D gene: NA; CDR3 DNA: TGCAGTGCTGGGCCCATATCTTGGTCAACGGGGTCAGATACGCAGTATTTT; CDR3 protein: CSAGPISWSTGSDTQYF
J gene: TRBJ2-3; V gene: TRBV29-1; clone size: many; D gene: TRBD1; CDR3 DNA: TGCAGCGTCCAGACAGGGGGACCCCTCACAGATACGCAGTATTTT; CDR3 protein: CSVQTGGPLTDTQYF
J gene: TRBJ2-5; V gene: TRBV7-2; clone size: NA; D gene: TRBD2; CDR3 DNA: TGTGCCAGCAGCTTCCTAGCGGGGCCCGAAGAGACCCAGTACTTC; CDR3 protein: CASSFLAGPEETQYF
J gene: TRBJ2-7; V gene: TRBV7-2; clone size: few; D gene: TRBD1; CDR3 DNA: TGTGCCAGCAGCCCTCAAGGGACAGGGGGCATCTACGAGCAGTACTTC; CDR3 protein: CASSPQGTGGIYEQYF
J gene: TRBJ2-6; V gene: TRBV7-2; clone size: NA; D gene: NA; CDR3 DNA: TGTGCCAGCAGCCCTCCTTTTTTGGGTAGCTCTGGGGCCAACGTCCTGACTTTC; CDR3 protein: CASSPPFLGSSGANVLTF
J gene: TRBJ1-4; V gene: TRBV7-2; clone size: NA; D gene: NA; CDR3 DNA: TGTGCCTGCGAATCCGGAAGAAAACTGTTTTTT; CDR3 protein: CACESGRKLFF
J gene: TRBJ1-2; V gene: TRBV12-3/TRBV12-4; clone size: many; D gene: TRBD1; CDR3 DNA: TGTGCCAGCAGTTTTGTTGGACAGGGGGCTTTCTATGGCTACACCTTC; CDR3 protein: CASSFVGQGAFYGYTF
J gene: TRBJ2-3; V gene: TRBV7-9; clone size: NA; D gene: NA; CDR3 DNA: TGTGCCAGCAGCTTAGAGGGGAGAGGCACAGATACGCAGTATTTT; CDR3 protein: CASSLEGRGTDTQYF
J gene: TRBJ1-2; V gene: TRBV7-9; clone size: once; D gene: NA; CDR3 DNA: TGTGCCAGCACAATGGTAGGGAGCCTTATCTATGGCTACACCTTC; CDR3 protein: CASTMVGSLIYGYTF
J gene: TRBJ2-1; V gene: TRBV18; clone size: NA; D gene: TRBD2; CDR3 DNA: TGTGCCAGCTCACCATTCCAACGGACTAGCGGGGGGTTGGATGAGCAGTTCTTC; CDR3 protein: CASSPFQRTSGGLDEQFF
J gene: TRBJ2-3; V gene: TRBV27; clone size: NA; D gene: NA; CDR3 DNA: TGTGCCAGCAGTTTGGACAGCAACACAGATACGCGGTATTTT; CDR3 protein: CASSLDSNTDTRYF
J gene: TRBJ2-4; V gene: TRBV4-1; clone size: few; D gene: TRBD2; CDR3 DNA: TGCGCCAGCAGCCAAGATAAAGCGGGGGGGTTCTGGGAGCAGTACTTC; CDR3 protein: CASSQDKAGGFWEQYF
J gene: TRBJ2-4; V gene: TRBV28; clone size: many; D gene: TRBD1; CDR3 DNA: TGTGCCAGCAGTTCCGGACAGGGACCTTTAGCCAAAAACATTCAGTACTTC; CDR3 protein: CASSSGQGPLAKNIQYF